These T cell receptor beta chains were read from a single sample in a study of cytomegalovirus exposure and HLA in healthy donors. Repertoires were generated with immunoSEQ multiplex PCR, while TCRdb's copy carries only in-frame clones and drops some. This table lists 55,000 to 85,000 clones. The sample was PBMCs. These receptors were obtained from a female donor in good health and CMV-seropositive. Both conserved end residues are part of each CDR3. Fields, in order: J gene, CDR3 length, D gene, V gene, CDR3 DNA, CDR3 protein. A D gene is named only where the DNA matches it firmly.

>TRBJ2-1|13|NA|TRBV18
TGTGCCAGCTCACCTTGGGGGGGCGATGAGCAGTTCTTC
CASSPWGGDEQFF
>TRBJ1-2|13|TRBD1|TRBV19
TGTGCCAGTGACCCTGGACAGGGTGGGGGCTACACCTTC
CASDPGQGGGYTF
>TRBJ2-7|16|TRBD2|TRBV4-2
TGTGCCAGCAGCCAAGATACGGGCGGGGGGGCCTACGAGCAGTACTTC
CASSQDTGGGAYEQYF
>TRBJ2-1|14|TRBD1|TRBV7-3
TGTGCCAGCAGCCAGGGACAGGGGAACAATGAGCAGTTCTTC
CASSQGQGNNEQFF
>TRBJ2-3|18|TRBD2|TRBV2
TGTGCCAGCAGGTGGACTAGCGGGGGGGCGGCCATTTTTGATACGCAGTATTTT
CASRWTSGGAAIFDTQYF
>TRBJ1-2|14|TRBD1|TRBV28
TGTGCCAGCAGTGCTTCAGGGGGCCCCTATGGCTACACCTTC
CASSASGGPYGYTF
>TRBJ2-1|13|NA|TRBV30
TGTGCCTGGAGTGAGAGCGGCCCACGCGAGCAGTTCTTC
CAWSESGPREQFF
>TRBJ2-7|13|NA|TRBV7-9
TGTGCCAGCAGTGACAGATCATCCTACGAGCAGTACTTC
CASSDRSSYEQYF
>TRBJ2-7|16|NA|TRBV7-9
TGTGCCAGCAGCCCCCCCCTGACAGGAGCGAAGTACGAGCAGTACTTC
CASSPPLTGAKYEQYF
>TRBJ2-5|15|NA|TRBV15
TGTGCCACCAGCAGAGATCGGGGATCCCAAGAGACCCAGTACTTC
CATSRDRGSQETQYF
>TRBJ1-4|18|NA|TRBV9
TGTGCCAGCAGCGTAGTAGTTCGGACAGAGGGGACAATCGGAAAACTGTTTTTT
CASSVVVRTEGTIGKLFF
>TRBJ2-7|15|NA|TRBV4-2
TGTGCCAGCAGCCAAGGCGGCTCGCTTAACTACGAGCAGTACTTC
CASSQGGSLNYEQYF
>TRBJ2-2|15|TRBD1|TRBV2
TGTGCCAGCAGTGATTCAGGGGGGAACACCGGGGAGCTGTTTTTT
CASSDSGGNTGELFF
>TRBJ2-2|14|TRBD2|TRBV7-2
TGTGCCAGCAGCTCCACTAGCGGGACCGGGGAGCTGTTTTTT
CASSSTSGTGELFF
>TRBJ2-7|14|NA|TRBV7-2
TGTGCCAGCAGCCGTCTACAGGGCTCGTACGAGCAGTACTTC
CASSRLQGSYEQYF
>TRBJ1-5|14|NA|TRBV27
TGTGCCAGCAGTTCATTATCTAGGAATCAGCCCCAGCATTTT
CASSSLSRNQPQHF
>TRBJ1-1|15|TRBD1|TRBV27
TGTGCCAGCAGTTTATCGCCCACAGGGGACACTGAAGCTTTCTTT
CASSLSPTGDTEAFF
>TRBJ1-2|12|NA|TRBV28
TGTGCCAGCACTGGGGGCGTCTATGGCTACACCTTC
CASTGGVYGYTF
>TRBJ1-4|14|NA|TRBV7-9
TGTGCCAGCAGCTTAGGGGCATCCCCGGAAAAACTGTTTTTT
CASSLGASPEKLFF
>TRBJ2-1|16|TRBD2|TRBV7-3
TGTGCCAGCAGCCCCGGGACTAGCGGGAGTACTAATGAGCAGTTCTTC
CASSPGTSGSTNEQFF
>TRBJ1-1|18|TRBD1|TRBV4-1
TGCGCCAGCAGCCAAGAAGGGGGTGCCGCAGGGGGATTCACTGAAGCTTTCTTT
CASSQEGGAAGGFTEAFF
>TRBJ2-7|15|NA|TRBV4-3
TGCGCCAGCAGCCAAGATGCTAGCGCAACCTACGAGCAGTACTTC
CASSQDASATYEQYF
>TRBJ2-7|19|TRBD1|TRBV4-1
TGCGCCAGCAGCCCAATCGCGATGGGACAGGGGAGTGGCGCCTACGAGCAGTACTTC
CASSPIAMGQGSGAYEQYF
>TRBJ2-2|14|TRBD1|TRBV6-5
TGTGCCAGCAGACAACAGGGGTACACCGGGGAGCTGTTTTTT
CASRQQGYTGELFF
>TRBJ1-2|13|NA|TRBV30
TGTGCCTGGATCGACTACAGGGTCTATGGCTACACCTTC
CAWIDYRVYGYTF
>TRBJ1-2|14|TRBD1|TRBV5-4
TGTGCCAGCAGCGGAGGACAGGGGCTGGGTGGCTACACCTTC
CASSGGQGLGGYTF
>TRBJ2-1|15|TRBD2|TRBV11-2
TGTGCCAGCACCCCATGGGCGGGAGTTTACAATGAGCAGTTCTTC
CASTPWAGVYNEQFF
>TRBJ1-2|15|TRBD1|TRBV19
TGTGCCAGTAGTACAAGACAGGGAGAAGGCTATGGCTACACCTTC
CASSTRQGEGYGYTF
>TRBJ2-1|18|NA|TRBV7-9
TGTGCCAGCAGCTCCACTCGCGGGAAGGCAAGCTCCTACAATGAGCAGTTCTTC
CASSSTRGKASSYNEQFF
>TRBJ1-1|14|TRBD1|TRBV5-1
TGCGCCAGCAGCATCGGACAGGGGAACACTGAAGATTTCTTT
CASSIGQGNTEDFF
>TRBJ1-6|15|NA|TRBV7-9
TGTGCCAGCAGCTTAGCATTAGACACTAATTCACCCCTCCACTTT
CASSLALDTNSPLHF
>TRBJ2-2|12|NA|TRBV6-4
TGTGCCAGCAGTGCGGGAACCGGGGAGCTGTTTTTT
CASSAGTGELFF
>TRBJ2-7|11|NA|TRBV4-1
TGCGCGGTAGGGAGTCGCCACGAGCAGTACTTC
CAVGSRHEQYF
>TRBJ2-7|14|TRBD2|TRBV29-1
TGCAGCGTCCATGGGGGGGGAAAATCCTACGAGCAGTACTTC
CSVHGGGKSYEQYF
>TRBJ1-4|17|NA|TRBV4-2
TGTGCCAGCAGCCAAACGTCCGGCGGGGCAACTAATGAAAAACTGTTTTTT
CASSQTSGGATNEKLFF
>TRBJ2-2|15|NA|TRBV4-3
TGCGCCAGCAGCCCCGCGGGGAGTCCCCCCGGGGAGCTGTTTTTT
CASSPAGSPPGELFF
>TRBJ2-3|13|TRBD2|TRBV5-1
TGCGCCAGCAGCGTCGGGGGGGCAGATACGCAGTATTTT
CASSVGGADTQYF
>TRBJ2-3|17|TRBD2|TRBV30
TGTGCCTGGAGTCCCCCGGCTAGCGGGGGGAACCAAGATACGCAGTATTTT
CAWSPPASGGNQDTQYF
>TRBJ2-7|14|TRBD1|TRBV7-2
TGTGCCAGCAGAGGGACAGGTACGAACTACGAGCAGTACTTC
CASRGTGTNYEQYF
>TRBJ1-4|14|TRBD1|TRBV30
TGTGCCTGGAGTATGGGACAGGGAAATGAAAAACTGTTTTTT
CAWSMGQGNEKLFF
>TRBJ1-5|15|TRBD1|TRBV2
TGTGCCAGCAGCCAGGACAGGCTCCTAGACCAGCCCCAGCATTTT
CASSQDRLLDQPQHF
>TRBJ1-2|14|TRBD1|TRBV5-1
TGCGCCAGCAGCCAGGACAGGGCTAACTATGGCTACACCTTC
CASSQDRANYGYTF
>TRBJ1-1|13|NA|TRBV30
TGTGCCTGGAGTGGGCGGATGAACACTGAAGCTTTCTTT
CAWSGRMNTEAFF
>TRBJ1-6|14|TRBD1|TRBV5-4
TGTGCCAGCAGCTTGGACAGGGGTAATTCACCCCTCCACTTT
CASSLDRGNSPLHF
>TRBJ1-4|15|NA|TRBV7-2
TGTGCCAGCAGCCAAGCACCCGGGGGTTATGAAAAACTGTTTTTT
CASSQAPGGYEKLFF
>TRBJ2-3|13|TRBD1|TRBV27
TGTGCCAGCTCGGGACAGAACACAGATACGCAGTATTTT
CASSGQNTDTQYF
>TRBJ1-1|18|TRBD1|TRBV19
TGTGCCAGTAGTCAACGAATCCGGGACAGGGGGGAGAACACTGAAGCTTTCTTT
CASSQRIRDRGENTEAFF
>TRBJ1-1|13|NA|TRBV6-5
TGTGCCAGCAGTTGGCGGAGGAACACTGAAGCTTTCTTT
CASSWRRNTEAFF
>TRBJ2-3|18|TRBD2|TRBV14
TGTGCCAGCAGCCAAGACCCGACTAGCAGTTTTAGCACAGATACGCAGTATTTT
CASSQDPTSSFSTDTQYF
>TRBJ1-2|11|NA|TRBV19
TGTGCCAGTAGTGCAGGATCCGGCTACACCTTC
CASSAGSGYTF
>TRBJ1-4|16|TRBD1|TRBV30
TGTGCCTGGAGTGGCCCGAGACAGGGGACAAATGAAAAACTGTTTTTT
CAWSGPRQGTNEKLFF
>TRBJ2-5|13|TRBD2|TRBV18
TGTGCCAGCTCACTTTTAGCGGGAGAGACCCAGTACTTC
CASSLLAGETQYF
>TRBJ2-7|16|TRBD2|TRBV5-4
TGTGCCAGCAGCTTGGGGACTAGCGGGGTCGTCTACGAGCAGTACTTC
CASSLGTSGVVYEQYF
>TRBJ1-1|14|NA|TRBV30
TGTGCCTGGAGGCGCGGCAGGGAAGACACTGAAGCTTTCTTT
CAWRRGREDTEAFF
>TRBJ2-7|15|NA|TRBV14
TGTGCCAGCAGCCAAGATCTAGTCGTCGACTACGAGCAGTACTTC
CASSQDLVVDYEQYF
>TRBJ1-1|15|NA|TRBV6-5
TGTGCCAGCAGTTTTGGGTTTGGGCAGAACACTGAAGCTTTCTTT
CASSFGFGQNTEAFF
>TRBJ2-3|17|NA|TRBV9
TGTGCCAGCAGCGTAGTTTCGGGTCGGGGTGGCGCAGATACGCAGTATTTT
CASSVVSGRGGADTQYF